These 17 T cell receptor beta chains share one sample of origin, sequenced in a study of T cell responses to AZD1222 COVID-19 vaccine. Profiling relied on immunoSEQ multiplex PCR, and the TCRdb table lists in-frame clones only, not all of them. This sample carries roughly 150,000 clones, 91% of them seen once, and the ten largest clones take under 1.5%. The sequences come from peripheral blood, collected 28 days after the second AZD1222 dose. Every receptor here comes from an adult who received the AZD1222 COVID-19 vaccine.

Regarding this clone: One end of the junction fails to match germline, which may point to a read error. This chain uses TRBV7-7 with TRBJ1-1; D is undetermined. This CDR3 has 13 residues. Germline CDR1 and CDR2: SSHAT and FNYEAQ (reference sequence). The CDR3 spells CASSSVVGAEAFF. DNA of the CDR3: TGTGCTAGCAGCTCCGTAGTTGGCGCTGAAGCTTTCTTT.

The chain couples TRBV24-1 to TRBJ2-1, with 9 bases that match TRBD1. J lost 9 bases, V lost 6 bases, and 8 bases had no gene match. This CDR3 has 14 amino acids. The germline CDR1 and CDR2 sequences are KGHDR and SFDVKD. CDR3 sequence: CATSPRTGVLEQFF. CDR3 nucleotides: TGTGCCACCAGTCCTCGGACAGGGGTTCTTGAGCAGTTCTTC.

Only one count was recorded for this clone. The CDR3 DNA reads TGTGCCAGTAGTCCGACAGGGGGAAGCAATCAGCCCCAGCATTTT. Protein product: CASSPTGGSNQPQHF. V is TRBV19 and J is TRBJ1-5, with TRBD1 matching over 9 bases. Trimming at V came to 5 bases and at J to 1 base, leaving 3 bases not matched to a gene. The CDR3 loop spans 15 amino acids. Germline lookup yields CDR1 LNHDA and CDR2 SQIVND (reference sequence).

DNA for the CDR3: TGCAGTGTTGGCTCCCCCGGGGAGCTGTTTTTT. It encodes CSVGSPGELFF. V usage is TRBV20-1 and J usage is TRBJ2-2, with unresolved D. Germline assignment: CDR1 DFQATT and CDR2 SNEGSKA (reference sequence). This CDR3 contains 11 residues. Trimming took 7 bases from V and 6 from J, leaving 9 bases between them.

This chain connects TRBV18 to TRBJ1-4; D is unclear. The CDR3 totals 18 residues. Trimming took off 2 bases at V and 0 bases at J, with 16 bases between the two ends. CDR1 is KGHSH and CDR2 is LQKENI in the germline V gene. CDR3 DNA sequence: TGTGCCAGCTCACCAATTCTTGTCCGGAGTGCAACTAATGAAAAACTGTTTTTT. This gives the protein CASSPILVRSATNEKLFF.

This clone was seen only a few times. The rearrangement links TRBV20-1 to TRBJ1-1, with D hard to call. Germline CDR1 DFQATT, CDR2 SNEGSKA (reference sequence). The V and J ends lost 3 bases and 8 bases respectively, with 10 bases between them. This CDR3 has 11 residues. Written as DNA, the CDR3 is TGCAGTGCTAGCCGAGGTGAAGAAGCTTTCTTT. Translating it yields CSASRGEEAFF.

V is TRBV11-2 and J is TRBJ1-2; 7 bases are a match to TRBD1. After removal of 1 base from V and 4 bases from J, the junction contained 6 bases not matched to a gene. CDR1 is SGHAT, CDR2 FQNNGV, per germline. The CDR3 extends over 15 amino acids. CDR3 sequence (DNA): TGTGCCAGCAGCTTAGCCAAGGGGGCGAGCTATGGCTACACCTTC. Its protein is CASSLAKGASYGYTF.

This chain links TRBV29-1 with TRBJ1-2, with 10 bases identical to TRBD1. V shed 7 bases and J 5 bases; nucleotides not matched to a gene: 7. Germline-derived CDR1 and CDR2 are SQVTM and ANQGSEA. The CDR3 is made up of 13 amino acids. CDR3 protein: CSDRQGAGYGYTF. The CDR3 DNA is TGCAGCGACCGACAGGGGGCAGGGTATGGCTACACCTTC.

The CDR3 DNA sequence: TGTGCCAGCTCACCTGGACTGAACAATGAGCAGTTCTTC. This codes for CASSPGLNNEQFF. The rearrangement joins TRBV18 to TRBJ2-1, with a weak D call TRBD2 (5 bases). V lost 3 bases to trimming and J lost 5 bases, with 8 bases between them. Germline assignment: CDR1 KGHSH and CDR2 LQKENI. There are 13 residues in the CDR3.

This clone was detected only a few times. The chain links TRBV3-1 (or the pseudogene TRBV3-2) to TRBJ2-1; D is ambiguous. In germline, CDR1 is LGHDT, CDR2 YNNKEL (reference sequence). Trimming took off 3 bases at V and 8 bases at J, with 11 bases between the two ends. This CDR3 region has 13 residues. CDR3 DNA sequence: TGTGCCAGCAGCCACGATTACGAACATGAGCAGTTCTTC. Residues: CASSHDYEHEQFF.

V usage is TRBV27 and J usage is TRBJ2-1; no clear D gene. Trimming pared 3 bases from V and 7 bases from J, leaving 7 bases between. The length of the CDR3 is 12 residues. CDR1 and CDR2 from the germline V gene are MNHEY and SMNVEV (reference sequence). This chain's CDR3 is CASSFSRNEQFF. As DNA, the CDR3 is TGTGCCAGCAGTTTCTCGAGGAATGAGCAGTTCTTC.

The chain is built from TRBV4-1 and TRBJ1-2, with D possibly being TRBD1 (5 bases). The CDR3 covers 19 residues. The ends were cut back, 1 base at V and 8 bases at J, with 29 bases in the middle. The germline V gene encodes CDR1 MGHRA and CDR2 YSYEKL. The CDR3 is CASSQVYSGRGTGGSGYTF. CDR3 nucleotides: TGCGCCAGCAGCCAAGTCTATTCTGGGAGGGGCACTGGTGGATCCGGCTACACCTTC.

V and J are TRBV6-5 and TRBJ2-2; 7 positions agree with TRBD1. Germline V gives CDR1 MNHEY, CDR2 SVGAGI. Unmatched junction bases numbered 6, after V lost 0 bases and J lost 5 bases. This CDR3 has 16 residues. CDR3 protein: CASSYSDRVKTGELFF. The CDR3 DNA reads as TGTGCCAGCAGTTACTCCGACAGGGTGAAGACCGGGGAGCTGTTTTTT.

J is TRBJ1-1 and V is TRBV6-5; D not certain. V dropped 2 bases and J dropped 5 bases, with 15 bases sitting between them. The CDR3 is 15 residues long. Germline values: CDR1 MNHEY, CDR2 SVGAGI. CDR3 bases: TGTGCCAGCAGTTACCGGGCAGGAGGTGAGACTGAAGCTTTCTTT. It translates to CASSYRAGGETEAFF.

V is TRBV28 and J is TRBJ2-7; 7 bases map to TRBD1. There are 15 residues in the CDR3. The germline gives CDR1 MDHEN, CDR2 SYDVKM. Trimming at V came to 6 bases and at J to 4 bases, leaving 12 bases not matched to a gene. The CDR3: CASRDSGTASYEQYF. The DNA for the CDR3 is TGTGCCAGCAGAGATTCCGGGACAGCAAGTTACGAGCAGTACTTC.

The rearrangement links TRBV25-1 to TRBJ1-6; no definite D call. Germline V CDR1 and CDR2: MGHDK, SYGVNS. Trimming shortened V by 1 base and J by 7 bases, and 17 bases separated the two germline ends. This CDR3 spans 17 amino acids. The CDR3 region has the DNA TGTGCCAGCAGTGAATCAGCGGGTCTCCCGGAGAATTCACCCCTCCACTTT. It yields the protein CASSESAGLPENSPLHF.

This rearrangement joins TRBV7-8 to TRBJ1-2; a possible D gene is TRBD1 (5 bases). Germline loops: CDR1 SGHVS, CDR2 FQNEAQ. The length of the CDR3 is 17 residues. Trimming removed 0 bases from V and 6 bases from J, with 20 bases in between. CDR3 nucleotides: TGTGCCAGCAGCTTAGCGGTAGATTGGGGGGAATACGATGGCTACACCTTC. Its protein is CASSLAVDWGEYDGYTF.